Below, 13 T cell receptor beta chains from the same sample are listed, as sequenced in a study of blood T cells in healthy people across ages. Combining a sample-barcoded 5' primer with a J-beta primer mix, a second PCR ran for roughly 7 to 11 cycles. In TCRdb, the 5' RACE reads were re-called with MiXCR into one record per CDR3 protein. The sample lists around 1,100,000 distinct CDR3 sequences, about two fifths occurring once. Material: blood. The receptors shown here come from a man in his late teens or twenties in good health.

V and J are TRBV5-1 and TRBJ1-1; D not certain. The CDR3 covers 17 residues. The V gene lost 1 base and the J gene lost 0 bases, with 16 bases spanning the gap. CDR1 and CDR2 (germline): SGHRS, YFSETQ. The CDR3 bases are TGCGCCAGCAGCTTGACCTCCCTCGACTTCATGAACACTGAAGCTTTCTTT. Translation: CASSLTSLDFMNTEAFF. The full variable domain, in which reference TRBV5-1 and TRBJ1-1 provide the parts outside the CDR3, is KAGVTQTPRYLIKTRGQQVTLSCSPISGHRSVSWYQQTPGQGLQFLFEYFSETQRNKGNFPGRFSGRQFSNSRSEMNVSTLELGDSALYLCASSLTSLDFMNTEAFFGQGTRLTVV.

The chain uses TRBV30 and TRBJ1-4; 9 nucleotides align to TRBD1. The V segment lost 3 bases and the J segment 5 bases; nucleotides outside the gene matches: 4. Germline lookup yields CDR1 GTSNPN and CDR2 SVGIG (reference sequence). The CDR3 length is 14 residues. CDR3 protein: CAWSGDRVNEKLFF. For the CDR3, the DNA is TGTGCCTGGAGCGGGGACAGGGTAAATGAAAAACTGTTTTTT.

V and J are TRBV5-1 and TRBJ2-7; D is perhaps TRBD2 (5 bases). The CDR3 consists of 13 residues. V lost 4 bases and J lost 5, with 13 bases in between. Per germline, CDR1 SGHRS and CDR2 YFSETQ. The CDR3 protein is CASSPTGIHEQYF. The CDR3 region has the DNA TGCGCCAGCAGCCCCACGGGGATCCACGAGCAGTACTTC.

This chain connects TRBV20-1 to TRBJ2-3; possible D gene TRBD1, 5 bases. Per germline, CDR1 DFQATT and CDR2 SNEGSKA (reference sequence). The CDR3 contains 19 residues. V gave up 0 bases and J gave up 4 bases, with 26 bases separating them. CDR3 sequence reads: CSARDGGGRFSLGADTQYF. The CDR3 nucleotides read TGCAGTGCTAGAGATGGCGGCGGCAGGTTTTCGTTAGGGGCAGATACGCAGTATTTT.

This chain uses TRBV20-1 with TRBJ2-1, with 7 bases fitting TRBD1. The J call is in doubt because the DNA end fits TRBJ2-7 better. Germline CDR1 and CDR2: DFQATT and SNEGSKA (reference sequence). CDR3 size: 14 residues. CDR3 in amino acids: CSAKRQGSYNEQYF. CDR3 coding DNA: TGCAGTGCCAAACGACAGGGCTCCTACAATGAGCAGTACTTC.

The rearrangement uses TRBV20-1 and TRBJ1-4; D possibly corresponds to TRBD1 (6 bases). Germline CDR1 and CDR2: DFQATT and SNEGSKA (reference sequence). Trimming left V 0 bases short and J 5 bases short, with 13 bases between. The CDR3 has 15 amino acids. This CDR3 reads CSAREGRGWNEKLFF. CDR3 sequence (DNA): TGCAGTGCTAGAGAGGGCAGGGGTTGGAATGAAAAACTGTTTTTT.

CDR3 amino acids: CASRPQRGGLYEQYF. In DNA form, the CDR3 reads TGTGCCAGCAGACCGCAGCGGGGGGGCCTCTACGAGCAGTACTTC. The V gene is TRBV6-2 or TRBV6-3, the J gene TRBJ2-7; 10 bases map to TRBD2. The CDR3 is 15 amino acids. Germline-derived CDR1 and CDR2 are MNHEY and SVGEGT. J gave up 3 bases and V 6 bases, and 8 bases lay outside the gene matches.

The chain is built from TRBV9 and TRBJ2-3, with a possible D match to TRBD2 (7 bases). V lost 6 bases to trimming and J lost 4 bases, with 15 bases between them. CDR1 SGDLS and CDR2 YYNGEE come from the germline V gene. The CDR3 loop spans 14 amino acids. CDR3 region: CASTPGGAADTQYF. In DNA, the CDR3 is TGTGCCAGCACCCCTGGGGGGGCGGCAGATACGCAGTATTTT.

V and J are TRBV6-2 or TRBV6-3 and TRBJ2-1, with no clear D. Looked up from germline, CDR1 is MNHEY and CDR2 is SVGEGT. With 3 bases removed from V and 8 bases from J, the gap between germline ends came to 14 bases. The CDR3 has 14 residues. CDR3 residues: CASSYIRVTDEQFF. Written as DNA, the CDR3 is TGTGCCAGCAGTTATATAAGGGTAACGGATGAGCAGTTCTTC.

The CDR3: CASSQPEGEGTEAFF. The CDR3 DNA reads as TGTGCCAGCAGCCAACCCGAAGGGGAGGGGACTGAAGCTTTCTTT. V gene TRBV3-1 combines with J gene TRBJ1-1, with a possible D match to TRBD1 (5 bases). The germline V gene has CDR1 LGHDT and CDR2 YNNKEL (reference sequence). The V end lost 2 bases, the J end lost 5 bases, and 15 bases lay between the germline ends. CDR3 size: 15 residues.

The chain links TRBV5-1 to TRBJ1-1, with D possibly TRBD1 on 5 matching bases. Germline V gives CDR1 SGHRS, CDR2 YFSETQ. The V end lost 4 bases, the J end lost 0 bases, and 13 bases lay between the germline ends. The CDR3 totals 15 residues. CDR3: CASSLRGLMNTEAFF. The CDR3 coding sequence is TGCGCCAGCAGCCTGAGGGGACTTATGAACACTGAAGCTTTCTTT.

The CDR3 sequence is CASSLGEGGEQFF. DNA of the CDR3: TGTGCCAGCAGTTTGGGCGAGGGGGGTGAGCAGTTCTTC. The V and J genes are TRBV12-3 or TRBV12-4 and TRBJ2-1; D may correspond to TRBD1 or TRBD2 (6 bases each). The V end lost 3 bases, the J end lost 9 bases, and 12 bases lay between the germline ends. CDR3 length: 13 amino acids.

The J gene is TRBJ2-1, the V gene TRBV5-6, with TRBD2 matching over 10 bases. J lost 4 bases, V lost 0 bases, and 13 bases had no gene match. Per the germline V gene, CDR1 is SGHDT and CDR2 is YYEEEE. The CDR3 has 19 amino acids. This chain's CDR3 is CASSLVSVAGGLDYNEQFF. The CDR3 nucleotides are TGTGCCAGCAGCTTGGTCTCGGTAGCGGGGGGACTCGATTACAATGAGCAGTTCTTC.